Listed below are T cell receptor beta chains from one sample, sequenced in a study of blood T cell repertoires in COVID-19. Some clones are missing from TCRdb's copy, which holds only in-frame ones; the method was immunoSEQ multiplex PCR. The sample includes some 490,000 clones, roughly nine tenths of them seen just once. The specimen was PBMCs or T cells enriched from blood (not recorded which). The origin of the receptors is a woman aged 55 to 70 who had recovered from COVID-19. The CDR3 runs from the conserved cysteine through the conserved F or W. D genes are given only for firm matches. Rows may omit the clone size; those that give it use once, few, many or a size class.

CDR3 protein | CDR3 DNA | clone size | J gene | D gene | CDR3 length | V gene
CASSQEVSGLAGFQETQYF | TGTGCCAGCAGCCAAGAAGTTTCGGGACTAGCGGGTTTCCAAGAGACCCAGTACTTC | . | TRBJ2-5 | TRBD2 | 19 | TRBV4-2
CASSPTGYYEQYF | TGTGCCAGCAGCCCCACAGGGTACTACGAGCAGTACTTC | . | TRBJ2-7 | . | 13 | TRBV11-2
CAITSGGEQYF | TGTGCCATCACCTCGGGGGGGGAGCAGTACTTC | . | TRBJ2-7 | TRBD2 | 11 | TRBV10-3
CASKGTGESPLHF | TGCGCCAGCAAGGGGACAGGGGAATCACCCCTCCACTTT | few | TRBJ1-6 | TRBD1 | 13 | TRBV4-1
CATNTGLGGYTF | TGTGCCACCAATACAGGGTTGGGTGGCTACACCTTC | . | TRBJ1-2 | . | 12 | TRBV24-1
CAISVQLGSYNEQFF | TGTGCCATCAGTGTTCAACTAGGCTCCTACAATGAGCAGTTCTTC | . | TRBJ2-1 | . | 15 | TRBV10-3
CASSGRLAAFTGELFF | TGTGCCAGCAGCGGGCGGCTAGCGGCATTCACCGGGGAGCTGTTTTTT | . | TRBJ2-2 | TRBD2 | 16 | TRBV5-6
CASSRDRDDQPQHF | TGTGCCAGCAGCCGTGACAGGGACGATCAGCCCCAGCATTTT | . | TRBJ1-5 | TRBD1 | 14 | TRBV11-2
CASSRDRRDQPQHF | TGTGCCAGTAGCCGGGACAGGAGAGATCAGCCCCAGCATTTT | once | TRBJ1-5 | TRBD1 | 14 | TRBV19
CASSSPGRGAFF | TGTGCCAGCAGCTCCCCGGGGAGGGGAGCTTTCTTT | . | TRBJ1-1 | . | 12 | TRBV7-9
CAWNGYYGYTF | TGTGCCTGGAACGGGTACTATGGCTACACCTTC | . | TRBJ1-2 | . | 11 | TRBV30
CASSRTGTAYEQYF | TGTGCCAGCAGCCGGACAGGGACCGCATACGAGCAGTACTTC | once | TRBJ2-7 | TRBD1 | 14 | TRBV11-2
CATSAGDPLMGNQPQHF | TGTGCCACCAGTGCAGGTGACCCTCTTATGGGCAATCAGCCCCAGCATTTT | . | TRBJ1-5 | . | 17 | TRBV24-1
CASSRVDSNQPQHF | TGTGCCAGCAGCCGGGTGGATAGCAATCAGCCCCAGCATTTT | . | TRBJ1-5 | . | 14 | TRBV5-5
CASSQESQGNQPQHF | TGCGCCAGCAGCCAAGAAAGTCAGGGGAATCAGCCCCAGCATTTT | . | TRBJ1-5 | . | 15 | TRBV4-1
CASSLVAGKDTGELFF | TGCGCCAGCAGCTTGGTGGCGGGGAAGGACACCGGGGAGCTGTTTTTT | . | TRBJ2-2 | . | 16 | TRBV5-1
CASSTQGADTDTQYF | TGTGCCAGCAGTACACAGGGGGCTGACACAGATACGCAGTATTTT | once | TRBJ2-3 | TRBD1 | 15 | TRBV6-6
CASSQEGTGGEKLFF | TGTGCCAGCAGCCAAGAAGGGACAGGGGGGGAAAAACTGTTTTTT | . | TRBJ1-4 | TRBD1 | 15 | TRBV4-2
CAWSGGHLGKLFF | TGTGCCTGGAGTGGGGGCCACCTGGGAAAACTGTTTTTT | . | TRBJ1-4 | . | 13 | TRBV30
CASSLGVGRGHSPLHF | TGTGCCAGCAGCTTAGGGGTGGGCAGGGGTCATTCACCCCTCCACTTT | few | TRBJ1-6 | . | 16 | TRBV7-8
CASRAQGDTGELFF | TGTGCCAGCAGAGCACAGGGGGACACCGGGGAGCTGTTTTTT | . | TRBJ2-2 | TRBD1 | 14 | TRBV2
CASSLGAGGPYEQYF | TGTGCCAGCAGCTTGGGAGCGGGGGGGCCTTACGAGCAGTACTTC | . | TRBJ2-7 | TRBD2 | 15 | TRBV3-1/TRBV3-2
CASSLWAVNTLHF | TGTGCCAGCAGTTTATGGGCAGTTAACACCCTCCACTTT | . | TRBJ1-6 | . | 13 | TRBV28
CASSQEPGGGYEQYF | TGCGCCAGCAGCCAAGAACCGGGGGGGGGTTACGAGCAGTACTTC | . | TRBJ2-7 | TRBD2 | 15 | TRBV4-1
CASSEFTGVSTDTQYF | TGTGCCAGCAGTGAGTTCACAGGGGTCAGCACAGATACGCAGTATTTT | . | TRBJ2-3 | TRBD1 | 16 | TRBV6-4
CASSPWGAGNSPLHF | TGTGCCAGCTCACCATGGGGCGCGGGAAATTCACCCCTCCACTTT | . | TRBJ1-6 | . | 15 | TRBV18
CASSLTRGSGNTIYF | TGTGCCAGCAGCTTAACTCGGGGCTCTGGAAACACCATATATTTT | . | TRBJ1-3 | . | 15 | TRBV11-2
CASSQDDNRVTGANVLTF | TGCGCCAGCAGCCAAGATGATAACAGGGTTACTGGGGCCAACGTCCTGACTTTC | . | TRBJ2-6 | . | 18 | TRBV4-1
CASREGGTGELFF | TGTGCCAGCCGGGAGGGCGGCACCGGGGAGCTGTTTTTT | . | TRBJ2-2 | TRBD2 | 13 | TRBV2
CASSLNSGGPYNEQFF | TGCGCCAGCAGCTTGAATAGCGGGGGGCCCTACAATGAGCAGTTCTTC | . | TRBJ2-1 | TRBD2 | 16 | TRBV5-1
CASSLNRGYSPLHF | TGTGCCAGCAGTTTGAACAGGGGATATTCACCCCTCCACTTT | . | TRBJ1-6 | TRBD1 | 14 | TRBV27
CASSGDRVLSGNTIYF | TGTGCCAGCAGTGGGGACAGGGTACTCTCTGGAAACACCATATATTTT | . | TRBJ1-3 | TRBD1 | 16 | TRBV2
CASSSSLREVAEAFF | TGTGCCAGCAGCTCCTCACTTAGAGAGGTGGCTGAAGCTTTCTTT | . | TRBJ1-1 | . | 15 | TRBV7-8
CASSLRGGTVQETQYF | TGTGCCAGCAGCCTCCGGGGCGGGACCGTCCAAGAGACCCAGTACTTC | once | TRBJ2-5 | . | 16 | TRBV3-1/TRBV3-2
CASSKRGLVNTGELFF | TGTGCCAGCAGTAAGAGGGGGTTAGTGAACACCGGGGAGCTGTTTTTT | . | TRBJ2-2 | . | 16 | TRBV2
CASSRDRGSGQPQHF | TGTGCCAGCAGCCGGGACAGGGGGAGCGGTCAGCCCCAGCATTTT | few | TRBJ1-5 | TRBD1 | 15 | TRBV3-1/TRBV3-2
CASKASGGVGETQYF | TGTGCCAGCAAGGCTAGCGGGGGGGTAGGGGAGACCCAGTACTTC | . | TRBJ2-5 | TRBD2 | 15 | TRBV6-5
CASSQVDKMNTEAFF | TGCGCCAGCAGCCAAGTAGATAAGATGAACACTGAAGCTTTCTTT | . | TRBJ1-1 | . | 15 | TRBV4-1
CASRPDRGREKLFF | TGTGCCAGCAGACCTGACAGGGGGCGAGAAAAACTGTTTTTT | . | TRBJ1-4 | TRBD1 | 14 | TRBV11-2
CASSLGQAQETQYF | TGCGCCAGCAGCTTGGGACAGGCCCAAGAGACCCAGTACTTC | . | TRBJ2-5 | . | 14 | TRBV5-1
CASSSLGVAKNIQYF | TGTGCCAGCAGTTCTTTGGGCGTAGCCAAAAACATTCAGTACTTC | . | TRBJ2-4 | . | 15 | TRBV27
CASSDPDRGIYGYTF | TGTGCCAGCAGCGATCCGGACAGGGGCATCTATGGCTACACCTTC | once | TRBJ1-2 | TRBD1 | 15 | TRBV5-5
CASSMSSGSYNSPLHF | TGTGCCAGTAGTATGTCATCGGGATCCTATAATTCACCCCTCCACTTT | once | TRBJ1-6 | . | 16 | TRBV19